This T cell receptor beta chain was documented in a study of cytomegalovirus exposure and HLA in healthy donors. Notes on the study in general: Reportedly, diagnosis of cytomegalovirus status by the classifier showed high specificity and sensitivity. HLA allele associations emerged for 15,000 to 20,000 TCR beta sequences in a later analysis, at 0.05 false discovery rate. Follow-up analysis seemed to connect common viral pathogens with several of the most significant clusters identified. Analyses of presence and absence presupposed an approximately uniform sequencing depth across donors.

Germline lookup yields CDR1 SEHNR and CDR2 FQNEAQ (reference sequence). The CDR3 is 17 residues long. Primers included in the PCR were 60 Vbeta and 13 Jbeta primers. Using immunoSEQ multiplex PCR, the repertoire was profiled, and TCRdb retains in-frame clones only, with some absent. The sample contains 150,000 to 200,000 clones, roughly 81% of which appear only once. For this clone: Its target is not known. The junction does not match germline at one end; this may be a read error.

Sequencing was performed on PBMCs. The chain joins TRBV7-9 to TRBJ1-4; D not certain. The sequence derives from a man aged 18 to 35 in good health and CMV-seropositive. CDR3 protein: CSSSYLRGGITNEKLFF. CDR3 nucleotides: TGTTCCAGCAGCTACCTACGGGGAGGGATTACTAATGAAAAACTGTTTTTT.